Below, 31 T cell receptor beta chains from the same sample are listed, as sequenced in a study of blood T cell repertoires in COVID-19. Clones were read by immunoSEQ multiplex PCR, and TCRdb kept only the in-frame ones, dropping some. The data contain roughly 130,000 clones, roughly 86% of them seen just once; the ten biggest clones take up about 3.4%. What was sequenced was PBMCs or T cells enriched from blood (not recorded which). These receptors were obtained from a woman in her forties or fifties with acute COVID-19.

The J gene is TRBJ1-3, the V gene TRBV12-3 or TRBV12-4, with D uncertain. V shed 1 base and J shed 8 bases, with 9 bases lying between them. CDR3 length: 13 residues. The DNA of the CDR3 is TGTGCCAGCAGTTTAGAACAGAAACACACCATATATTTT. It yields the protein CASSLEQKHTIYF.

This clone was counted once. The chain carries TRBV6-2 or TRBV6-3 and TRBJ2-7; 8 bases are shared with TRBD2. This CDR3 has 14 residues. After removal of 7 bases from V and 2 bases from J, the junction contained 7 bases not matched to a gene. Germline assignment: CDR1 MNHEY and CDR2 SVGEGT. The DNA for the CDR3 is TGTGCCAGCACTCACTCGGGGGGGGCCTACGAGCAGTACTTC. Translated: CASTHSGGAYEQYF.

This rearrangement joins TRBV5-1 to TRBJ2-3; 8 bases line up with TRBD1. Germline trimming cut 5 bases from V and 7 bases from J; bases unmatched to any gene: 12. Germline V lookup: CDR1 SGHRS, CDR2 YFSETQ. The CDR3 runs to 15 residues. The CDR3: CASSLTGDSINTQYF. The CDR3 bases are TGCGCCAGCAGTCTGACAGGGGACTCGATTAATACGCAGTATTTT. The variable domain in full, with the rest retrieved from reference TRBV5-1 and TRBJ2-3, is KAGVTQTPRYLIKTRGQQVTLSCSPISGHRSVSWYQQTPGQGLQFLFEYFSETQRNKGNFPGRFSGRQFSNSRSEMNVSTLELGDSALYLCASSLTGDSINTQYFGPGTRLTVL.

The chain uses TRBV7-3 and TRBJ2-5; 9 positions agree with TRBD2. Germline values: CDR1 SGHTA, CDR2 FQGTGA. The CDR3 runs 16 residues. J lost 5 bases, V lost 0 bases, and 7 bases had no gene match. The CDR3 loop is CASSLTALAGRETQYF. The CDR3 DNA is TGTGCCAGCAGCTTAACGGCACTAGCGGGCAGGGAGACCCAGTACTTC.

The rearrangement links TRBV6-5 to TRBJ2-5, with D perhaps matching TRBD1 (7 bases). The V gene lost 7 bases and the J gene lost 6 bases, with 18 bases spanning the gap. Germline loops: CDR1 MNHEY, CDR2 SVGAGI. The CDR3 runs 14 residues. The CDR3 DNA reads as TGTGCCAGCACAAAACAGGGGAGGTCGAAGACCCAGTACTTC. It specifies CASTKQGRSKTQYF.

This chain uses TRBV5-1 with TRBJ2-3; 12 positions agree with TRBD2. Germline V gene sequence: CDR1 SGHRS, CDR2 YFSETQ. There are 15 residues in the CDR3. After removal of 4 bases from V and 4 bases from J, the junction contained 4 bases not matched to a gene. CDR3 amino acids: CASSPSGRAPDTQYF. The CDR3 region has the DNA TGCGCCAGCAGCCCTAGCGGGAGGGCCCCAGATACGCAGTATTTT.

This chain links TRBV5-4 with TRBJ2-5, with D tentatively TRBD1 (6 bases). The germline CDR1 and CDR2 sequences are SGHNT and YYREEE (reference sequence). This CDR3 has 13 residues. Trimming removed 1 base from V and 5 bases from J, with 9 bases in between. The chain's CDR3 is CASSLTGRETQYF. DNA of the CDR3: TGTGCCAGCAGCTTGACAGGGCGGGAGACCCAGTACTTC.

The chain uses TRBV28 and TRBJ2-7, with 7 nucleotides matching TRBD2. Germline CDR1 MDHEN, CDR2 SYDVKM. The CDR3 spans 15 residues. The ends lost 5 bases at V and 3 bases at J; junction bases unmatched: 10. CDR3 amino acids: CASSHPASGDYEQYF. Here the CDR3 DNA reads TGTGCCAGCAGTCATCCGGCTAGCGGAGACTACGAGCAGTACTTC.

V is TRBV6-1 and J is TRBJ1-2; TRBD1 matches at 7 bases. The germline gives CDR1 MNHNS, CDR2 SASEGT. V lost 1 base and J lost 8; bases outside the gene matches: 4. This CDR3 has 13 amino acids. The CDR3 reads CASSEVRGGGYTF. The CDR3 DNA follows: TGTGCCAGCAGTGAAGTTCGAGGGGGCGGCTACACCTTC.

The V gene is TRBV2, the J gene TRBJ2-2; no clear D gene. Germline V gives CDR1 SNHLY, CDR2 FYNNEI. This CDR3 comprises 13 residues. Trimming removed 3 bases from V and 4 bases from J, with 6 bases in between. CDR3: CASSEEITGELFF. DNA for the CDR3: TGTGCCAGCAGTGAGGAGATCACCGGGGAGCTGTTTTTT.

This chain connects TRBV27 to TRBJ1-1; D might be TRBD1 (6 bases). V lost 5 bases and J 4 bases, leaving 14 bases between the germline ends. Germline V gene sequence: CDR1 MNHEY, CDR2 SMNVEV (reference sequence). The CDR3 runs to 14 residues. The CDR3 sequence is CASSNYREGTEAFF. The CDR3 bases are TGTGCCAGCAGTAACTACAGGGAAGGCACTGAAGCTTTCTTT.

This sequence joins TRBV19 and TRBJ1-5; weak D call: TRBD1 (6 bases). Trimming removed 1 base from V and 6 bases from J, with 13 bases in between. The CDR3 totals 15 residues. Germline V gene data show CDR1 as LNHDA and CDR2 as SQIVND (reference sequence). CDR3 DNA: TGTGCCAGTAGTATAGTCTCGGGGGGCCGTCAGCCCCAGCATTTT. It encodes CASSIVSGGRQPQHF.

The gene calls are TRBV7-9 and TRBJ1-2; D is possibly TRBD1 (5 bases). The CDR3 extends over 15 amino acids. The V end was cut by 4 bases, the J end by 5 bases, with 17 bases between. CDR1 and CDR2 (germline): SEHNR, FQNEAQ (reference sequence). The CDR3 here is CASSSGEGDFYGYTF. In nucleotides, the CDR3 is TGTGCCAGCAGCTCGGGGGAGGGCGATTTTTATGGCTACACCTTC.

The chain couples TRBV7-2 to TRBJ1-6; 9 bases are shared with TRBD1. CDR3 length: 15 amino acids. V was clipped by 2 bases and J by 7 bases; unmatched bases: 3. The V gene's germline CDR1 is SGHTA and CDR2 FQGNSA. The CDR3 nucleotides read TGTGCCAGCAGCTTATCTGGGACAGGGAATTCACCCCTCCACTTT. Translation gives CASSLSGTGNSPLHF. Drawing the rest from reference TRBV7-2 and TRBJ1-6, the complete variable domain is GAGVSQSPSNKVTEKGKDVELRCDPISGHTALYWYRQSLGQGLEFLIYFQGNSAPDKSGLPSDRFSAERTGGSVSTLTIQRTQQEDSAVYLCASSLSGTGNSPLHFGNGTRLTVT.

This sequence joins TRBV5-1 and TRBJ2-5, with D perhaps matching TRBD2 (6 bases). The germline CDR1 and CDR2 sequences are SGHRS and YFSETQ. V lost 5 bases to trimming and J lost 2 bases, with 16 bases between them. The length of the CDR3 is 15 residues. The chain's CDR3 is CASRSGRGEQETQYF. In DNA form, the CDR3 reads TGCGCCAGCAGATCCGGGAGAGGGGAACAAGAGACCCAGTACTTC.

This chain connects TRBV2 to TRBJ2-2; D gene unclear. V shed 8 bases and J shed 2 bases, with 12 bases lying between them. The CDR3 extends over 14 amino acids. Looked up from germline, CDR1 is SNHLY and CDR2 is FYNNEI. DNA of the CDR3: TGTGCCAGCCGTTCGAACAGTAACACCGGGGAGCTGTTTTTT. Its protein product is CASRSNSNTGELFF. The full variable domain, completed using reference TRBV2 and TRBJ2-2, is EPEVTQTPSHQVTQMGQEVILRCVPISNHLYFYWYRQILGQKVEFLVSFYNNEISEKSEIFDDQFSVERPDGSNFTLKIRSTKLEDSAMYFCASRSNSNTGELFFGEGSRLTVL.

The chain has TRBV4-1 and TRBJ1-5; 7 bases are shared with TRBD1. The CDR3 is made up of 15 amino acids. J gave up 7 bases and V 0 bases, and 6 bases lay outside the gene matches. Germline V gene data show CDR1 as MGHRA and CDR2 as YSYEKL. The CDR3 sequence: CASSQDLDRDQPQHF. The CDR3 DNA reads as TGCGCCAGCAGCCAAGATCTTGACAGGGACCAGCCCCAGCATTTT.

The chain combines TRBV6-4 with TRBJ2-3; 16 bases are shared with TRBD2. In germline, CDR1 is MRHNA, CDR2 SNTAGT. Trimming took 3 bases from V and 6 from J; bases not matched to a gene: 3. The CDR3 consists of 16 residues. CDR3 sequence (DNA): TGTGCCAGCAGTGAGGGACTAGCGGGAGGGCCCGATACGCAGTATTTT. Translated: CASSEGLAGGPDTQYF.

The V gene is TRBV7-9, the J gene TRBJ2-5; tentative D call: TRBD1 (6 bases). Deletions cut 8 bases from V and 2 bases from J, with 15 bases between. Germline V gene data show CDR1 as SEHNR and CDR2 as FQNEAQ (reference sequence). The CDR3 extends over 14 amino acids. CDR3 coding DNA: TGTGCCAGCTCGGAGAGGGGGTGGCAAGAGACCCAGTACTTC. As protein: CASSERGWQETQYF.

This chain uses TRBV20-1 with TRBJ1-1; D is undetermined. The CDR3 has 11 residues. Germline V gives CDR1 DFQATT, CDR2 SNEGSKA (reference sequence). Trimming stripped 3 bases from V and 5 bases from J, with 7 bases between. The CDR3 coding sequence is TGCAGTGCTAGTCGAGAGACTGAAGCTTTCTTT. Translation: CSASRETEAFF.

This clone was seen just once. CDR3 loop: CASSRGGGQETQYF. The CDR3 nucleotides read TGTGCCAGCTCTCGTGGGGGCGGACAAGAGACCCAGTACTTC. The J gene is TRBJ2-5, the V gene TRBV18; a weak D match, TRBD1 (6 bases). V was shortened by 6 bases and J by 2 bases, with 13 bases between the two germline ends. CDR1 KGHSH and CDR2 LQKENI come from the germline V gene. CDR3 length: 14 residues.

The chain uses TRBV11-2 and TRBJ2-1; 14 nucleotides agree with TRBD2. The CDR3 is 16 amino acids. Germline assignment: CDR1 SGHAT and CDR2 FQNNGV. The junction had 8 bases not matched to a gene; V was cut back by 5 bases and J by 8 bases. CDR3 in amino acids: CASSRGTSGSLDEQFF. Written as DNA, the CDR3 is TGTGCCAGCAGCAGGGGGACTAGCGGGAGTCTCGATGAGCAGTTCTTC.

This clone was detected only once. The chain carries TRBV11-2 and TRBJ1-2; perhaps TRBD1 as D (6 bases). The CDR3 is 14 amino acids. Between the trimmed V and J ends, which lost 1 base and 6 bases, there was a span of 12 bases. Germline V gene data show CDR1 as SGHAT and CDR2 as FQNNGV. CDR3 in DNA: TGTGCCAGCAGCTTAGTTACAGGGAGTAATGGCTACACCTTC. Residues: CASSLVTGSNGYTF.

The chain links TRBV11-3 to TRBJ1-1; 10 bases are a match to TRBD1. CDR1 and CDR2 (germline): SGHNT, YENEEA. The CDR3 is 14 amino acids. Trimming removed 0 bases from V and 5 bases from J; junction bases left unmatched: 0. The CDR3 DNA sequence: TGTGCCAGCAGCTTAGAGGGACAGGGGACTGAAGCTTTCTTT. Translated, it gives CASSLEGQGTEAFF.

V usage is TRBV21-1 and J usage is TRBJ1-2; the D segment call TRBD1 is taken from the table without a DNA check. TRBV21-1 is reported as a pseudogene. CDR3 size: 11 residues. This CDR3 reads CASSKMTGQSF. The CDR3 DNA is TGTGCCAGCAGCAAGATGACAGGCCAGTCCTTC.

Points on this clone: At one boundary the junction diverges from the germline segment, which might be a read error. The gene calls are TRBV7-7 and TRBJ1-5; D call uncertain. The CDR3 runs 17 residues. Germline V CDR1 and CDR2: SSHAT, FNYEAQ (reference sequence). Here the CDR3 DNA reads TGTGCTAGCAGCTTAGAGAAAGTAGCGTATAGCAATCAGCCCCAGCATTTT. Amino acids: CASSLEKVAYSNQPQHF.

The gene calls are TRBV5-4 and TRBJ2-3; 8 bases fit TRBD2. This CDR3 is 14 amino acids long. The trim removed 3 bases at V and 4 bases at J, leaving 4 bases unmatched. Germline V gene sequence: CDR1 SGHNT, CDR2 YYREEE (reference sequence). The CDR3 sequence is CASSSAGGPDTQYF. The CDR3 DNA follows: TGTGCCAGCAGCTCGGCGGGAGGACCAGATACGCAGTATTTT.

The chain has TRBV30 and TRBJ1-1; D is ambiguous. This CDR3 has 14 amino acids. Germline V gene data show CDR1 as GTSNPN and CDR2 as SVGIG (reference sequence). Trimming removed 0 bases from V and 0 bases from J, with 8 bases in between. CDR3 sequence reads: CAWSVREMNTEAFF. The CDR3 nucleotides are TGTGCCTGGAGTGTACGGGAAATGAACACTGAAGCTTTCTTT.

The V and J genes are TRBV2 and TRBJ2-5; D perhaps matches TRBD1 (6 bases). The CDR3 contains 13 residues. Germline CDR1 SNHLY, CDR2 FYNNEI. The germline V and J ends were trimmed by 6 bases and 7 bases, with 15 bases remaining between them. The CDR3 is CASSPRDMGTQYF. CDR3 bases: TGTGCCAGCAGCCCACGGGACATGGGGACCCAGTACTTC.

This chain joins TRBV7-6 and TRBJ2-5; 16 bases are shared with TRBD2. There are 20 residues in the CDR3. Trimming removed 0 bases from V and 7 bases from J; junction bases left unmatched: 14. CDR1 SGHVS and CDR2 FNYEAQ come from the germline V gene. CDR3 DNA sequence: TGTGCCAGCAGCTTAGCGGGGGGACTAGCGGGAGGGAGCCCCCGGGGGACCCAGTACTTC. Its protein is CASSLAGGLAGGSPRGTQYF.

The chain has TRBV28 and TRBJ1-2; 7 nucleotides align to TRBD1. Germline CDR1 and CDR2: MDHEN and SYDVKM. V shed 7 bases and J 4 bases; nucleotides not matched to a gene: 15. This CDR3 has 16 residues. CDR3 in amino acids: CASTHMANRGAYGYTF. For the CDR3, the DNA is TGTGCCAGCACCCACATGGCAAACAGGGGAGCCTATGGCTACACCTTC.